The T cell receptor beta chain under discussion was sequenced for a study of radiotherapy plus CTLA-4 blockade in lung cancer. Germline V gene sequence: CDR1 SGHNT, CDR2 YYREEE (reference sequence). CDR3 length: 16 residues. Trimming cost V 1 base and J 0 bases; bases outside gene matches: 2. TCRdb's copy holds only in-frame clones and misses some; the assay was immunoSEQ multiplex PCR. The sample contains 35,000 or so clones, approximately 89% of which appear only once. V is TRBV5-4 and J is TRBJ2-3, with 10 nucleotides matching TRBD2. The specimen comprised peripheral blood, sampled from a patient treated with radiotherapy plus ipilimumab. The TCR sequence derives from a human donor with non-small cell lung cancer who had stable disease on radiotherapy plus ipilimumab. The chain's CDR3 is CASSLMTSGSTDTQYF. CDR3 DNA sequence: TGTGCCAGCAGCTTGATGACTAGCGGGAGCACAGATACGCAGTATTTT.